This TCR beta chain came from a study of cytomegalovirus exposure and HLA in healthy donors (dated by TCRdb to 2016 to 2017). In terms of the full investigation: An earlier analysis of roughly 500 of the donors reported roughly 300 Gb of sequence data and around 100 million unique TCR beta sequences obtained from about 180 million T cells. An early release covering just under 650 HLA-typed donors comprised 250 to 350 gigabases of sequencing data and around 80 million unique TCR sequences. Of the roughly 390 genotyped donors, approximately 80% fell in the genetic ancestry cluster associated with self-reported Caucasian donors. The study was designed to test whether signatures of past pathogen exposure could be identified by cataloging public T cell receptors. The study used immunosequencing to profile the T cell repertoires of hundreds of subjects and linked those repertoires to cytomegalovirus serostatus. Along with the approximately 700-subject first cohort, a separate validation cohort of over 90 different subjects was used. High-throughput TCR immunosequencing, statistical association of individual TCRs with disease status, and machine learning were combined to predict cytomegalovirus infection status. In a later analysis, previously published TCR beta repertoires from about 670 donors were re-analyzed and high-resolution HLA genotyping was added so that TCR occurrence patterns could be studied. Rather than drawing on any new phenotypic data, the later analysis identified candidate immune exposures from TCR beta sequences and the way those sequences occurred across donors. To decide whether each TCR beta V gene segment behaved as functional or pseudogenic, an earlier analysis of over 500 of the donors relied on high-throughput TCR beta sequencing. Alongside the repertoire data, information on donor age, sex, ethnicity and CMV serostatus was compiled. In a later genetic analysis, genome-wide SNP genotypes for about 55% of the roughly 670 donors were used, and that subset was treated as a discovery cohort. Every repertoire in the discovery cohort had been generated on one and the same sequencing platform. Both class I and class II loci were covered by HLA typing, at four-digit resolution. The number of donors typed differed by locus, with roughly 629-640 for A, B, C, DRB1 and DQB1, about 500 for DQA1, under 610 for DPA1, and some 440 for DPB1. Because of strong linkage in the cohort, a few DR-DQ haplotypes were treated as single units for association and clustering. On average, about 200,000 unique TCR beta nucleotide sequences were sequenced per donor among 350 to 400 genotyped donors of the cohort, with roughly 18% of those sequences being non-productive.

Points the paper makes about the study in general: A few of the identified cytomegalovirus-associated TCR beta chains were confirmed in vitro to be specific for cytomegalovirus antigens. Some IMGT-functional V segments, including TRBV6-2 and TRBV6-3, could not be told apart with the 87-base-pair reads, so those segments were excluded. A cluster of highly shared sequence variants was judged likely to represent a technical artifact of the sequencing pipeline. The only immune exposure information available for the cohort was CMV serostatus. The authors suggested that the approach could potentially be extended to other disease states and immunological phenotypes. According to a later genetic analysis, donors in an Asian-associated ancestry cluster had fewer N-insertions in productive TCRs than the approximately 630-donor mean. In a later analysis, most CMV-associated TCR beta chains were found to appear HLA-restricted, with HLA associations seemingly driven largely by CMV exposure. Because some donors lacked HLA typing at each locus, the association tests relied only on the typed subset. A further reported finding was that TCR beta sequences accurately predicted the HLA-A and HLA-B alleles for most subjects in the first cohort. In a later analysis, the rate of TCR association differed among HLA loci, with DRB1 alleles having the most associated TCRs and HLA-C alleles having the fewest. Because counts were too low, some 17 rarely observed V segments, including chromosome 9 orphons, were excluded from the earlier analysis of roughly 580 of the donors. Strong co-occurrence of HLA alleles, especially DR and DQ, made assigning TCR associations to individual alleles difficult. In a later analysis, HLA-associated TCR beta chains were found to be more clonally expanded and to have lower generation probabilities than equally common non-associated chains. Cytomegalovirus status was reported to be diagnosed by the classifier with high specificity and sensitivity in both the original and validation cohorts. This cohort had only TCR beta chains sequenced, and the lack of alpha or paired-chain data limited which features could be detected. Correlated functional status among segregating V segments might reflect linkage disequilibrium, but an unknown experimental factor could not be ruled out. In an earlier analysis of approximately 590 of the donors, most TCR beta V segments appeared in productive rearrangements about 87% or about 30% of the time, broadly matching IMGT annotations. The study listed 150 to 200 TCR beta chains as associated with cytomegalovirus. At a false discovery rate of 0.05, a later analysis linked 16,951 TCR beta sequences to specific HLA alleles. The presence/absence analyses assumed that sequencing depth was roughly uniform across donors, and that assumption may not be true. While some public TCRs were present in many individuals, most TCR sequences turned up only very rarely across donors. In a later analysis, several top co-occurrence clusters were reported to appear linked to parvovirus B19, influenza, CMV and Epstein-Barr virus. A later genetic analysis associated a missense DCLRE1C variant with V-gene and J-gene trimming of TCR beta chains, and an independent cohort replicated the association.

Deletion took 5 bases off V and 4 bases off J, with a span of 17 bases between the germline ends. CDR1 and CDR2 are drawn from the germline V gene: LGHNA, YNFKEQ. The CDR3 starts with the cysteine, ends with the phenylalanine, and has 16 residues. Solely the CDR3 DNA is kept, with 48 bases framed from the first base. Turning to this clone: The antigen this receptor binds is unknown. Base qualities are not at hand, and no much larger clone is one base apart.

Library construction relied on the immunoSEQ multiplex PCR assay. A mixture of 60 forward primers for TCR Vbeta segments and 13 reverse primers for TCR Jbeta segments was used in the multiplex PCR. The CDR3 region of rearranged TCR beta genes was amplified from genomic DNA with a multiplex PCR assay. On the Illumina HiSeq System, the amplified TCR beta libraries were sequenced as 87-base-pair reads. The original pipeline was this. A later analysis tallied tens of millions of unique TCR beta chains across the 600 to 700 repertoires, and approximately 11 million of those chains were shared by two or more donors. Raw reads were error-corrected and collapsed into unique sequences by a nearest-neighbor algorithm in which closely related sequences were merged to remove PCR and sequencing errors. V, D and J gene segments were assigned by aligning CDR3 sequences to IMGT reference sequences. For a sequence to be retained, a match of at least six nucleotides to both a V gene segment and a J gene segment was required. Rearrangements were called productive when the CDR3 lacked stop codons and stayed in frame with V and J; all others were non-productive. CDR3 was defined according to IMGT convention as the region running from the second conserved V-encoded cysteine to the conserved J-encoded phenylalanine. Sequences without an unambiguous match to a single V gene segment were excluded from the earlier analysis of several hundred of the donors. In an earlier analysis of 587 of the donors, a V segment was called functional when productive rearrangements were above 56.7%, and segregating when the standard deviation between donors exceeded 5%. A statistical classification framework was built for diagnosing cytomegalovirus status from the catalog of TCR beta chain sequences. In a later analysis, TCR nucleotide sequences were compared against IMGT/GENE-DB human TR gene sequences so that V and J genes could be assigned. The TCRdist pipeline was used in a later analysis to assign CDR3 sequences and most-parsimonious VDJ recombination scenarios. In a later analysis, each TCR beta chain was defined by its CDR3 amino acid sequence together with its V-gene family, and reads lacking a unique V-gene family were excluded. In a later analysis, fewer than 600 highly shared, low-generation-probability nucleotide sequences were removed to address suspected cross-contamination and a sequencing artifact. In a later analysis, a clonal expansion index for each public chain was calculated from normalized within-repertoire ranks of inferred template counts. In a later analysis, generation probabilities were computed with a VDJ recombination model fitted to out-of-frame rearrangements, and the resulting probabilities were checked against IGoR. A later analysis scored TCR-TCR, TCR-HLA and TCR-CMV co-occurrence with hypergeometric tests, applying a repertoire-size bias correction to TCR pairs. In a later analysis, false discovery rates were estimated by permuting HLA or CMV assignments 20 times. In a later analysis, co-occurring TCRs were grouped using DBSCAN, with TCRdist sequence similarity added in when clustering inside HLA-allele-positive subsets. Repertoires with fewer than 30,000 or more than 120,000 public chains, plus five repertoires with anomalous nucleotide sharing, were excluded from co-occurrence clustering. TCRdb took this table from immuneACCESS and kept in-frame rearrangements with V and J called. Such tables lack part of the clones; where checked against another copy, unresolved V genes explain under half of the gap, and the rest is unexplained. V and J calls and clone size are copied from that table; D and trimming were computed from the DNA. This sample gives about 110,000 clones in total; about 72% of them show up just once. About 2.5% of the sample comes from the top ten.

The cohort consisted of some 670 healthy bone marrow donors. Cohort members were all nominally healthy when sampled, although unrecorded immune exposures were likely present. The donor tested CMV seronegative and was one of the 352 seronegative cohort members. Every donor gave a peripheral blood sample, and the peripheral blood mononuclear cells from that sample were used for TCR beta sequencing. Genomic DNA extraction from the blood cell samples was performed with the Qiagen DNeasy Blood Extraction Kit. Specimen: PBMCs. This receptor chain uses TRBV4-2 and TRBJ2-2; 7 matching bases give a weak D call of TRBD2. The sequence was obtained from a man younger than 30 in good health and CMV-seronegative. The DNA sequence follows: TGTGCCAGCAGCAAAAGTGGGGGGGCGAGCACCGGGGAGCTGTTTTTT. The translation is CASSKSGGASTGELFF.